This T cell receptor beta chain was identified during a study of response to subunit inactivated influenza vaccine. The CDR3 covers 13 residues. Germline V gives CDR1 SGHTA, CDR2 FQGNSA. Trimming took off 3 bases at V and 5 bases at J, with 10 bases between the two ends. This clonotype turned up a few times. TCRdb independently ran MiXCR on the RT-PCR reads; one entry per CDR3 protein. The table includes 650,000 to 850,000 distinct CDR3 sequences, 14% detected once. This material consisted of PBMCs from blood, taken approximately 15 days before vaccination. The chain has TRBV7-2 and TRBJ2-5; TRBD1 is a possible D gene (6 bases). This receptor was identified in a man over 45 who received an inactivated influenza vaccine. The CDR3 DNA reads as TGTGCCAGCAGCTTTTGGGGGCGGGAGACCCAGTACTTC. This translates into CASSFWGRETQYF.